This T cell receptor beta chain was retrieved from a study of beta chain features in type 1 diabetes. Broader study findings: A cDNA-based sequencing approach could over-represent cells with high TCR expression. Type 1 diabetes patients showed a moderate but significant shortening of TCRB CDR3s in all four CD4+ subsets.

Notes on this clone: Antigen specificity is unknown.

On average, the one heparinised blood draw given by each donor was 90 to 150 mL. As every portion of the isolated RNA was reverse transcribed, the sequencing read expressed TCRB transcripts. Sequenced by immunoSEQ multiplex PCR; TCRdb stores in-frame clones only, minus some. The table records 250,000 to 300,000 clones, 20% to 25% of them present only once. Sequenced material: naive CD4+ T cells from blood. The clonotype originates from a woman in her twenties or thirties with type 1 diabetes.

The DNA of the CDR3 is TGCAGCGTCGGGACTAGCGGGATACGAGAGACCCAGTACTTC. This encodes CSVGTSGIRETQYF. The gene calls are TRBV29-1 and TRBJ2-5, with 13 positions matching TRBD2. The CDR3 length is 14 residues. Germline V lookup: CDR1 SQVTM, CDR2 ANQGSEA. After removal of 6 bases from V and 4 bases from J, the junction contained 5 bases not matched to a gene.